This T cell receptor (beta chain) was obtained from a study of cytomegalovirus exposure and HLA in healthy donors. With 60 Vbeta and 13 Jbeta primers, the PCR was carried out. Sequencing used immunoSEQ multiplex PCR; TCRdb keeps in-frame clones, though not all of them. The sample lists under 150,000 clones, over 75% seen once, with approximately 1.2% in the top ten. Trimming cost V 7 bases and J 1 base, with 11 bases left between them. This CDR3 comprises 13 residues. Germline loops: CDR1 SGHRS, CDR2 YFSETQ. The gene calls are TRBV5-1 and TRBJ1-2; D is perhaps TRBD1 (5 bases). Sequenced input: PBMCs. This sequence originates from a man aged 45 to 65 in good health and CMV-seronegative. The CDR3, as DNA: TGCGCCAGCCGGGCAGGGCGTAACTATGGCTACACCTTC. As protein: CASRAGRNYGYTF.